Listed below are T cell receptor beta chains from one sample, sequenced in a study of human T cells and chemical hapten exposure. MiXCR, run by TCRdb on the RACE reads, gives a single entry per CDR3 protein. The sample records around 380,000 distinct CDR3 sequences, roughly 4.8% being singletons. Sequenced material: whole blood, taken in connection with sensitization to the hapten diphenylcyclopropenone (DPC). Every receptor here comes from a woman aged 50 to 65 with alopecia areata. Some clones in this sample may be carry-over from other donors' samples. Each CDR3 is given with its conserved first and last residue. A D gene is named only where the DNA matches it firmly. The size entry is marked missing in some rows and otherwise reads once, few, many or a size class.

V: TRBV20-1; J: TRBJ2-7; size: many; D: -; DNA: TGCAGTGCTAGAGATACGGGGCTAGCTCCCAACGAGCAGTACTTC; CDR3: CSARDTGLAPNEQYF
V: TRBV7-6; J: TRBJ2-1; size: many; D: -; DNA: TGTGCCAGCAGCTTAGGGACTAGGGAGAAGGGGGGTGAGCAGTTCTTC; CDR3: CASSLGTREKGGEQFF
V: TRBV7-2; J: TRBJ2-5; size: -; D: TRBD1; DNA: TGTGCCAGCAGCTCCCCTCAGGGCAGGGGGCAGGAGACCCAGTACTTC; CDR3: CASSSPQGRGQETQYF
V: TRBV7-6; J: TRBJ1-1; size: few; D: -; DNA: TGTGCCAGCAGCTCGTCCCGGGACAAGGGATTCACTGAAGCTTTCTTT; CDR3: CASSSSRDKGFTEAFF
V: TRBV2; J: TRBJ2-3; size: many; D: -; DNA: TGTGCCAGCAGTGAACTAGAGGGAAATACGCAGTATTTT; CDR3: CASSELEGNTQYF
V: TRBV11-2; J: TRBJ2-7; size: many; D: -; DNA: TGTGCCAGCAGCCTTAGCGGTCCCACCTCCTACGAGCAGTACTTC; CDR3: CASSLSGPTSYEQYF
V: TRBV5-1; J: TRBJ2-1; size: few; D: -; DNA: TGCGCCAGCAGCCTATCGACAGGCAACAATGAGCAGTTCTTC; CDR3: CASSLSTGNNEQFF
V: TRBV6-1; J: TRBJ1-1; size: many; D: -; DNA: TGTGCCAGCAGTGAAGCGGTGTCAGGGCACACTGAAGCTTTCTTT; CDR3: CASSEAVSGHTEAFF
V: TRBV28; J: TRBJ1-5; size: many; D: -; DNA: TGTGCCAGCAGTTTCTCGGACGGGGCAGGGCTCCAGCATTTT; CDR3: CASSFSDGAGLQHF
V: TRBV11-2; J: TRBJ2-3; size: many; D: TRBD2; DNA: TGTGCCAGCAGCTTAGGAGCGGGGGTGCCAGATACGCAGTATTTT; CDR3: CASSLGAGVPDTQYF
V: TRBV25-1; J: TRBJ1-3; size: many; D: -; DNA: TGTGCCAGCAGTGACTCGGCGGGCTTCGGAAACACCATATATTTT; CDR3: CASSDSAGFGNTIYF
V: TRBV9; J: TRBJ2-7; size: many; D: -; DNA: TGTGCCAGCAGCGTAGCAGGGGTTGGCACCTACGAGCAGTACTTC; CDR3: CASSVAGVGTYEQYF
V: TRBV10-3; J: TRBJ1-6; size: many; D: TRBD1; DNA: TGTGCCAGCCGGGACAGACCTAATTCACCCCTCCACTTT; CDR3: CASRDRPNSPLHF
V: TRBV6-6; J: TRBJ2-1; size: many; D: -; DNA: TGTGCCAGCCTCCAGAGCAATGAGCAGTTCTTC; CDR3: CASLQSNEQFF
V: TRBV21-1; J: TRBJ1-6; size: many; D: -; DNA: TGTGCCAGCAGCAACCGGGCCCCGAGCTCCTATAATTCACCCCTCCACTTT; CDR3: CASSNRAPSSYNSPLHF
V: TRBV12-2; J: TRBJ1-5; size: many; D: -; DNA: TGTGCAAGTCGCTTAGGAACCGGACAAGATAGCAATCAGCCCCAGCATTTT; CDR3: CASRLGTGQDSNQPQHF
V: TRBV20-1; J: TRBJ1-6; size: many; D: -; DNA: TGCAGTGCGAGAGCTCGAATGACTAATTCACCCCTCCACTTT; CDR3: CSARARMTNSPLHF
V: TRBV6-5; J: TRBJ1-5; size: many; D: -; DNA: TGTGCCAGCAGGGCGGATAGCAATCAGCCCCAGCATTTT; CDR3: CASRADSNQPQHF
V: TRBV5-6; J: TRBJ2-1; size: many; D: TRBD2; DNA: TGTGCCAGCAGCTTGGCCAAGAGACTAGCGAGGGGGGATGAGCAGTTCTTC; CDR3: CASSLAKRLARGDEQFF
V: TRBV11-2; J: TRBJ1-2; size: -; D: -; DNA: TGTGCCAGCCCGGGCGAGGGGGAAGGCTACACCTTC; CDR3: CASPGEGEGYTF
V: TRBV7-9; J: TRBJ1-4; size: many; D: -; DNA: TGTGCCAGCAGCCCAGGAATCCGTTTGGAGGAAAAACTGTTTTTT; CDR3: CASSPGIRLEEKLFF
V: TRBV6-1; J: TRBJ1-1; size: many; D: -; DNA: TGTGCCAGCAGTGGATTTGGCACTGAAGCTTTCTTT; CDR3: CASSGFGTEAFF
V: TRBV4-1; J: TRBJ2-7; size: -; D: -; DNA: TGCGCCAGCCGTCCTCCAGCAGGGCCTGAGCAGTACTTC; CDR3: CASRPPAGPEQYF
V: TRBV14; J: TRBJ2-7; size: few; D: -; DNA: TGTGCCAGCAGCCAAGGGCGACCTGAGCAGTACTTC; CDR3: CASSQGRPEQYF
V: TRBV7-9; J: TRBJ1-3; size: many; D: -; DNA: TGTGCCAGCCTAGGGGGCTCTGGAAACACCATATATTTT; CDR3: CASLGGSGNTIYF
V: TRBV29-1; J: TRBJ1-2; size: many; D: TRBD1; DNA: TGCAGCGTGGACAGGGGGCTGGACTATGGCTACACCTTC; CDR3: CSVDRGLDYGYTF
V: TRBV6-6; J: TRBJ1-2; size: many; D: -; DNA: TGTGCCAGCAGTCCGCCAACTAGACAGGCCGGCTACACCTTC; CDR3: CASSPPTRQAGYTF
V: TRBV7-8; J: TRBJ2-7; size: many; D: -; DNA: TGTGCCAGCAGCTCCCTCGTCAGCGGCCGTGAGGAGCAGTACTTC; CDR3: CASSSLVSGREEQYF
V: TRBV27; J: TRBJ1-5; size: many; D: TRBD1; DNA: TGTGCCAGCAGCGCCGGGACAGGGATGGAAAATCAGCCCCAGCATTTT; CDR3: CASSAGTGMENQPQHF
V: TRBV28; J: TRBJ2-3; size: many; D: TRBD2; DNA: TGTGCCAGCAGTTTAAGGGGACTAGCGGGAGCCGCAGATACGCAGTATTTT; CDR3: CASSLRGLAGAADTQYF
V: TRBV28; J: TRBJ2-7; size: -; D: -; DNA: TGTGCCAGCAGTTCGGACCCCGGGTCTCCCCTGTACTTC; CDR3: CASSSDPGSPLYF
V: TRBV27; J: TRBJ1-2; size: many; D: TRBD1; DNA: TGTGCCAGCAGTTTAACGGGGACAGGGAAGGACTATGGCTACACCTTC; CDR3: CASSLTGTGKDYGYTF
V: TRBV11-2; J: TRBJ1-5; size: -; D: -; DNA: TGTGCCAGCAACTCAGGGAATCAGCCCCAGCATTTT; CDR3: CASNSGNQPQHF
V: TRBV27; J: TRBJ1-5; size: -; D: -; DNA: TGTGCCAGCAGTCCGCGGGGCAGGGCGAGCAATCAGCCCCAGCATTTT; CDR3: CASSPRGRASNQPQHF
V: TRBV20-1; J: TRBJ1-4; size: many; D: -; DNA: TGCAGTGCCCGATCAGAGGGGTTAACTAATGAAAAACTGTTTTTT; CDR3: CSARSEGLTNEKLFF
V: TRBV2; J: TRBJ1-2; size: many; D: TRBD1; DNA: TGTGCCAGCAGTTTACAGGGGGCGCAAGGCTACACCTTC; CDR3: CASSLQGAQGYTF
V: TRBV5-6; J: TRBJ1-1; size: many; D: -; DNA: TGTGCCAGCAGCTTGGTACCGGGCCTGAACACTGAAGCTTTCTTT; CDR3: CASSLVPGLNTEAFF
V: TRBV27; J: TRBJ2-3; size: few; D: -; DNA: TGTGCCAGCAGTTTCCAACTAGCCGGCACAGATACGCAGTATTTT; CDR3: CASSFQLAGTDTQYF
V: TRBV5-6; J: TRBJ1-1; size: -; D: -; DNA: TGTGCCAGCAGCGGCCGGGACCTGACCAAAATGAACACTGAAGCTTTCTTT; CDR3: CASSGRDLTKMNTEAFF
V: TRBV5-1; J: TRBJ2-5; size: many; D: -; DNA: TGCGCCAGCAGCTCCAATACCAGAGGGACCCAGTACTTC; CDR3: CASSSNTRGTQYF
V: TRBV6-6; J: TRBJ1-5; size: many; D: TRBD1; DNA: TGTGCCAGCACTGGGACAGGGGTCGACAATCAGCCCCAGCATTTT; CDR3: CASTGTGVDNQPQHF
V: TRBV24-1; J: TRBJ2-1; size: few; D: -; DNA: TGTGCCACCAGTGACGCCAGTTACAATGAGCAGTTCTTC; CDR3: CATSDASYNEQFF
V: TRBV18; J: TRBJ1-5; size: many; D: TRBD1; DNA: TGTGCCAGCTCACCGACAGGGAGGCAGAGTCAGCCCCAGCATTTT; CDR3: CASSPTGRQSQPQHF
V: TRBV15; J: TRBJ1-5; size: many; D: -; DNA: TGTGCCACCAGCAGACACCCGAAACAGCCCCAGCATTTT; CDR3: CATSRHPKQPQHF
V: TRBV6-2/TRBV6-3; J: TRBJ1-5; size: -; D: -; DNA: TGTGCCAGCAACTACGGGGGTCAGCCCCAGCATTTT; CDR3: CASNYGGQPQHF
V: TRBV20-1; J: TRBJ1-5; size: few; D: TRBD1; DNA: TGCAGTGCTAGAGGCCGACAGGGAAGTGTCGTTCAGCCCCAGCATTTT; CDR3: CSARGRQGSVVQPQHF
V: TRBV7-2; J: TRBJ1-1; size: few; D: TRBD1; DNA: TGTGCCAGCAGCTTCCCCGACAGGGGGATGAACACTGAAGCTTTCTTT; CDR3: CASSFPDRGMNTEAFF
V: TRBV7-9; J: TRBJ1-1; size: -; D: TRBD1; DNA: TGTGCCAGCAGCGCGGACAGGGACCTAGCTTTCTTT; CDR3: CASSADRDLAFF
V: TRBV10-3; J: TRBJ2-1; size: many; D: TRBD1; DNA: TGTGCCATCGCAGGACAGGGGCGGGATGAGCAGTTCTTC; CDR3: CAIAGQGRDEQFF
V: TRBV4-1; J: TRBJ2-1; size: many; D: -; DNA: TGCGCCAGCAGCCTAGTCGATGGCCTTTACAATGAGCAGTTCTTC; CDR3: CASSLVDGLYNEQFF
V: TRBV6-2/TRBV6-3; J: TRBJ1-5; size: few; D: -; DNA: TGTGCCAGCAACAACGGGAAGGACAATCAGCCCCAGCATTTT; CDR3: CASNNGKDNQPQHF
V: TRBV4-1; J: TRBJ1-1; size: many; D: TRBD1; DNA: TGCGCCAGCAGCCAAGTCCAGGGGGGAGGCACTGAAGCTTTCTTT; CDR3: CASSQVQGGGTEAFF
V: TRBV2; J: TRBJ2-3; size: many; D: -; DNA: TGTGCCAGCCTAGCGACTAGCACAGATACGCAGTATTTT; CDR3: CASLATSTDTQYF
V: TRBV6-2/TRBV6-3; J: TRBJ2-6; size: few; D: -; DNA: TGTGCCAGCAGTTCACCTGCCTCCGGGGCCAACGTCCTGACTTTC; CDR3: CASSSPASGANVLTF